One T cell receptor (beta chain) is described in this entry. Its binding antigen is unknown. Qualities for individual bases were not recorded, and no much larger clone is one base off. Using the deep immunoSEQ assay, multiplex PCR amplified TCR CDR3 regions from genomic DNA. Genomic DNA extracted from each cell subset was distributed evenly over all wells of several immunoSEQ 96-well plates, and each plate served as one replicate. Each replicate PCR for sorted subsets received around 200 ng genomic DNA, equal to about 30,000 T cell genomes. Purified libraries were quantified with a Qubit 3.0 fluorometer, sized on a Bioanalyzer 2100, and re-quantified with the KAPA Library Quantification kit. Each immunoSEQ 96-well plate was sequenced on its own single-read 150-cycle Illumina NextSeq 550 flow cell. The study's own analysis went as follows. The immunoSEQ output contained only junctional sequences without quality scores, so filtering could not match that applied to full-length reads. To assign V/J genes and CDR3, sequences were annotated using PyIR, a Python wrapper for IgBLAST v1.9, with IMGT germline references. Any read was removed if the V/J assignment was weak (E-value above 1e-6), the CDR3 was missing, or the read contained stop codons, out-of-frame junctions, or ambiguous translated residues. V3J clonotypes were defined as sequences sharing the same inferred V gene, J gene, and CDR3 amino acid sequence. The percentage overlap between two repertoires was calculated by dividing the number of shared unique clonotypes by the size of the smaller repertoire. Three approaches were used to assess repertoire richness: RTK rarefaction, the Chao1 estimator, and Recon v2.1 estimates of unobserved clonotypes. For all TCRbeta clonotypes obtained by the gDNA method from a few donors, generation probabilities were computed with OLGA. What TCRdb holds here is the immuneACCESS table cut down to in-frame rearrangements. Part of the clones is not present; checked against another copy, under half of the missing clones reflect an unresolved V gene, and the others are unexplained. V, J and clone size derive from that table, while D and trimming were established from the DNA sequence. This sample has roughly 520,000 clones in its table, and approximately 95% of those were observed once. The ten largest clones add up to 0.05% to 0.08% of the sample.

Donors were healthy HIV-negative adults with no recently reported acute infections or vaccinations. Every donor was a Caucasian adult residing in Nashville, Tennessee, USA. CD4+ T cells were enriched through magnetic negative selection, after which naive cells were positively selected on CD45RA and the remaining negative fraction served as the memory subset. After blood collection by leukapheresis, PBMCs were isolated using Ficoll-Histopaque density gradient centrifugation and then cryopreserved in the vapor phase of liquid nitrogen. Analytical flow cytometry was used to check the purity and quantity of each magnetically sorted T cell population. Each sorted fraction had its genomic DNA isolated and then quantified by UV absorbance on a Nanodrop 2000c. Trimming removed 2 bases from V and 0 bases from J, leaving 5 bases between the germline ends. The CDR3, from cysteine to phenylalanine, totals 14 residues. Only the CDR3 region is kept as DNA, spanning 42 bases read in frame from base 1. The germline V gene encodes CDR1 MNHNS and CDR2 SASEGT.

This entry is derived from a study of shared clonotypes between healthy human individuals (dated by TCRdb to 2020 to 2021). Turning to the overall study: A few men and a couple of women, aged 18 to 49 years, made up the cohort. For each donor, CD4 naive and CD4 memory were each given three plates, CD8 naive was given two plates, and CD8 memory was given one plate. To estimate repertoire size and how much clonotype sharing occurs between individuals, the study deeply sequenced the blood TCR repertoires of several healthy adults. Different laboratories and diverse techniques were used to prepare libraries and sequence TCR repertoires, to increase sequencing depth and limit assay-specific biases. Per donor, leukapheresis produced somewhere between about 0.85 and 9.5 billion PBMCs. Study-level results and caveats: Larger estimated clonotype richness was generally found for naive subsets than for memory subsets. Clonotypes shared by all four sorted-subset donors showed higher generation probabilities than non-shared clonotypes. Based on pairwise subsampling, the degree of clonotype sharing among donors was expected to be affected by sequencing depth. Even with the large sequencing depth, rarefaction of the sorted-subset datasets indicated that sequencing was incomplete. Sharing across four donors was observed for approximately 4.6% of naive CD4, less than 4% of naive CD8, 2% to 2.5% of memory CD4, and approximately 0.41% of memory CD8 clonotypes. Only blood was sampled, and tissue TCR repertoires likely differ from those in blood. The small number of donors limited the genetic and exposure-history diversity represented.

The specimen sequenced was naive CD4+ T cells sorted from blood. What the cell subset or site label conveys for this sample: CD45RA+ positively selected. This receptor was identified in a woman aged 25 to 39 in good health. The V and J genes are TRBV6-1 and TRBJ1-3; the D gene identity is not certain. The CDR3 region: CASSERNSGNTIYF. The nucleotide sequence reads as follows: TGTGCCAGCAGTGAACGCAACTCTGGAAACACCATATATTTT.